Described below is a single T cell receptor beta chain sequence and its context. A single record per CDR3 protein comes from TCRdb applying MiXCR to the reads. The sample has approximately 500,000 distinct CDR3 sequences, approximately 17% seen once; the top ten hold 20% to 30%. This sample stems from a study of T cell repertoires in cytomegalovirus infection. Germline lookup yields CDR1 LGHNA and CDR2 YNFKEQ. V shed 0 bases and J shed 2 bases, with 5 bases lying between them. The CDR3 has 13 amino acids. V and J are TRBV4-2 and TRBJ2-7, with no clear D. This TCR was recovered from a human donor in good health (CMV status not recorded). Some clones in this sample may be carry-over from other donors' samples. Source material: CD8+ T cells from PBMCs. The CDR3 DNA sequence: TGTGCCAGCAGCCAAGACAATCCCTACGAGCAGTACTTC. It codes for CASSQDNPYEQYF.